Listed below are T cell receptor beta chains from one sample, sequenced in a study of T-cell memory formation after mild COVID-19. TCRdb passed the 5' RACE reads through MiXCR, listing each CDR3 protein once. The sample records around 180,000 distinct CDR3 sequences, roughly 17% being singletons. Sample: PBMCs or a T cell subset sorted from them (not recorded which). The receptors here all came from an adult woman who had mild COVID-19 (a few samples of this study predate the infection). Cell type and time point are not known. The CDR3 runs from the conserved cysteine through the conserved F or W. The order of the fields is D gene, clone size, J gene, V gene, CDR3 protein, CDR3 DNA. D genes are given only for firm matches. Expanded clones are given a class, and other clones once, few, many or no size at all.

>TRBD2|.|TRBJ2-1|TRBV24-1
CATSGRTSGGAHEQFF
TGTGCCACCAGTGGTCGGACTAGCGGGGGGGCGCATGAGCAGTTCTTC
>.|.|TRBJ2-3|TRBV12-3/TRBV12-4
CASSHLIGATSTDTQYF
TGTGCCAGCAGCCATCTAATCGGTGCTACTAGCACAGATACGCAGTATTTT
>TRBD2|.|TRBJ2-1|TRBV4-2
CASSQEGGGLAYNEQFF
TGTGCCAGCAGCCAAGAAGGAGGGGGACTAGCGTACAATGAGCAGTTCTTC
>.|.|TRBJ2-5|TRBV11-2
CASSLGVQSFQETQYF
TGTGCCAGCAGCTTAGGAGTTCAGTCTTTCCAAGAGACCCAGTACTTC
>.|few|TRBJ2-2|TRBV6-5
CASSYQDTGELFF
TGTGCCAGCAGTTACCAGGACACCGGGGAGCTGTTTTTT
>TRBD1|few|TRBJ2-2|TRBV7-2
CASRPPGQGSTGELFF
TGTGCCAGCAGACCACCTGGACAGGGATCCACCGGGGAGCTGTTTTTT
>.|few|TRBJ1-2|TRBV10-3
CAISESYQGIYGYTF
TGTGCCATCAGTGAGTCGTATCAGGGGATCTATGGCTACACCTTC
>TRBD1|.|TRBJ2-7|TRBV12-3/TRBV12-4
CASSPRPGQGASEQYF
TGTGCCAGCAGTCCGAGACCGGGACAGGGGGCGTCCGAGCAGTACTTC
>.|many|TRBJ2-7|TRBV9
CASSVAIGAHEQYF
TGTGCCAGCAGCGTAGCCATAGGGGCCCACGAGCAGTACTTC
>.|.|TRBJ2-7|TRBV12-3/TRBV12-4
CASSLRTASEQYF
TGTGCCAGCAGCCTTAGGACTGCCAGCGAGCAGTACTTC
>.|.|TRBJ1-2|TRBV5-1
CASSPIGVNYGYTF
TGCGCCAGCAGCCCCATAGGGGTGAACTATGGCTACACCTTC
>.|.|TRBJ2-1|TRBV29-1
CSVVSYNEQLF
TGCAGCGTTGTATCTTACAATGAGCAGTTATTC
>.|.|TRBJ2-1|TRBV6-2/TRBV6-3
CASSRSYLSSYNEQFF
TGTGCCAGCAGTAGGTCCTACCTAAGCTCCTACAATGAGCAGTTCTTC
>.|few|TRBJ1-1|TRBV19
CASSRIGGTEAFF
TGTGCCAGTAGTAGGATTGGGGGCACTGAAGCTTTCTTT
>.|.|TRBJ2-1|TRBV12-3/TRBV12-4
CASSSSRGGQFF
TGTGCCAGCAGTTCCAGTAGGGGGGGGCAGTTCTTC
>.|few|TRBJ2-5|TRBV12-3/TRBV12-4
CASSLSTSVETQYF
TGTGCCAGCAGTTTATCTACTAGTGTAGAGACCCAGTACTTC
>.|few|TRBJ1-2|TRBV29-1
CSASTSRGGYGYTF
TGCAGCGCAAGTACGTCGCGGGGAGGCTATGGCTACACCTTC
>.|few|TRBJ1-5|TRBV4-3
CASSQGTGNLPQHF
TGCGCCAGCAGCCAAGGAACAGGGAATCTGCCCCAGCATTTT
>TRBD2|few|TRBJ2-1|TRBV12-3/TRBV12-4
CASTLAGPLNNEQFF
TGTGCCAGCACACTAGCGGGGCCTCTTAACAATGAGCAGTTCTTC
>.|many|TRBJ2-1|TRBV20-1
CSAPDLRNYEQFF
TGCAGTGCCCCGGACTTGCGGAATTATGAGCAGTTCTTC
>.|few|TRBJ1-5|TRBV12-3/TRBV12-4
CASSPRTATNQPQHF
TGTGCCAGCAGCCCACGGACCGCTACCAATCAGCCCCAGCATTTT
>TRBD2|.|TRBJ2-7|TRBV20-1
CSARESPGLAGFEQYF
TGCAGTGCTAGAGAGAGCCCGGGACTAGCGGGGTTTGAGCAGTACTTC
>.|few|TRBJ2-5|TRBV20-1
CSARQGRETQYF
TGCAGTGCTCGCCAGGGGCGGGAGACCCAGTACTTC
>.|.|TRBJ2-1|TRBV19
CASSGRGGQSSYNEQFF
TGTGCCAGTAGCGGACGGGGAGGTCAGAGCTCCTACAATGAGCAGTTCTTC